This T cell receptor beta chain was recovered during a study of PD-L1 blockade in urothelial cancer. Looking at the study overall: The researchers analyzed blood 3 weeks (second dose) and 6 weeks after treatment start. Median blood clonality was roughly 0.088, with 82,636 unique TCRs.

A word on this clone: Its matching antigen is unknown.

Time point defined: pretreatment peripheral blood. General study points: Where pretreatment blood TCR clonality fell below the median, better survival was predicted.

Produced via immunoSEQ multiplex PCR; TCRdb's table is partial and in-frame only. The sample carries 70,000 to 95,000 clones, about 83% recorded once. In germline, CDR1 is MNHEY, CDR2 SVGAGI. Trimming took off 6 bases at V and 2 bases at J, with 7 bases between the two ends. This CDR3 comprises 12 residues. The V and J genes are TRBV6-5 and TRBJ1-2, with unresolved D. This sequence was found in a man aged 55 to 70 with urothelial cancer. The source material was PBMCs, sampled around atezolizumab (anti-PD-L1) treatment. CDR3 bases: TGTGCCAGCAGAGACACCAACTATGGCTACACCTTC. Translated, it gives CASRDTNYGYTF.